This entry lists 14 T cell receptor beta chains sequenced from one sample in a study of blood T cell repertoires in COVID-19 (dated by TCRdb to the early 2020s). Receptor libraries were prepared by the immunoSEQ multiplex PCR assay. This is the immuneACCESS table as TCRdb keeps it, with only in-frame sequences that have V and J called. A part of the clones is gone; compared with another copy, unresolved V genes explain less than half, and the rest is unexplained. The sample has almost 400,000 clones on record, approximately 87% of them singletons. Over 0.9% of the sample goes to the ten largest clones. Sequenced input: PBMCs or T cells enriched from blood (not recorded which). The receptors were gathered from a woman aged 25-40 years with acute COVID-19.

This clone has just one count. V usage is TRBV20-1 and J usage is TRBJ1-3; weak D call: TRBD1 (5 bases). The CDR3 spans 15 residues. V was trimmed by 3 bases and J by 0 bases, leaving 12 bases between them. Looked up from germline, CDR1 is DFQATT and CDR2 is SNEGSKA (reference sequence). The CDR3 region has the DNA TGCAGTGCTAGTAATCAGGGCTACTCTGGAAACACCATATATTTT. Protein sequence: CSASNQGYSGNTIYF.

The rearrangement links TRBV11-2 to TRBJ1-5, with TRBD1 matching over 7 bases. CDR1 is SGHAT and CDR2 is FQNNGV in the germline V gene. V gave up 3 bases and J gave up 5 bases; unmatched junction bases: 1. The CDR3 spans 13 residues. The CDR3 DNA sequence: TGTGCCAGCAGCTTGGGACAGTATCAGCCCCAGCATTTT. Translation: CASSLGQYQPQHF.

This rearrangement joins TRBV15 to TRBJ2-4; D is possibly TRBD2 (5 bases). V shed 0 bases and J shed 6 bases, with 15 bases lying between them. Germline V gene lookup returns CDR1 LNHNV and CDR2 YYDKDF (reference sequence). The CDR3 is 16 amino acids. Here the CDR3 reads CATSRDRVGSGNIQYF. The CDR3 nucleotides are TGTGCCACCAGCAGAGATCGGGTGGGGAGTGGAAACATTCAGTACTTC.

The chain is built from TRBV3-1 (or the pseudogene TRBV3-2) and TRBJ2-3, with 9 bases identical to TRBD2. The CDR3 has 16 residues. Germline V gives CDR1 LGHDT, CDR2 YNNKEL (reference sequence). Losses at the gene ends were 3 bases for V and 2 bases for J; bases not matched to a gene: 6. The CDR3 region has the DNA TGTGCCAGCAGCCAGGGCCTAGCGGGGCCCACAGATACGCAGTATTTT. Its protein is CASSQGLAGPTDTQYF.

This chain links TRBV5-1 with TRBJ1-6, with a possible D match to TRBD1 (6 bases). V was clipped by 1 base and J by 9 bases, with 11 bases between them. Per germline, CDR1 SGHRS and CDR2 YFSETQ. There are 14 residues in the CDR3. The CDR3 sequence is CASSLKGGGSPLHF. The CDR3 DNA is TGCGCCAGCAGCTTGAAGGGAGGGGGTTCACCCCTCCACTTT.

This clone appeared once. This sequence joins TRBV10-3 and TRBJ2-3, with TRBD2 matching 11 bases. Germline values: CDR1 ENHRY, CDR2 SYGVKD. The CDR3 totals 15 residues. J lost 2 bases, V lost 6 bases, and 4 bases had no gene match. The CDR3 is CAIRISGGATDTQYF. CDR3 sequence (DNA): TGTGCCATCAGGATTAGCGGGGGGGCCACAGATACGCAGTATTTT.

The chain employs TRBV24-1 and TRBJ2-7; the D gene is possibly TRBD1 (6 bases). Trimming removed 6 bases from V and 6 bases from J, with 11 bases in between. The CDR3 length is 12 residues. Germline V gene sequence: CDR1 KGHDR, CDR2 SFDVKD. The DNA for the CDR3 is TGTGCCACCAGTTCATCAGGGGTCGAGCAGTACTTC. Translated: CATSSSGVEQYF.

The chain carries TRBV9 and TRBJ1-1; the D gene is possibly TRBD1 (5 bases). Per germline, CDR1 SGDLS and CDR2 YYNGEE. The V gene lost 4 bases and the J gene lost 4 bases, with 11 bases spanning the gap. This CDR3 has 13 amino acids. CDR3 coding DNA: TGTGCCAGCAGCTCAGGGCTGACCACTGAAGCTTTCTTT. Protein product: CASSSGLTTEAFF.

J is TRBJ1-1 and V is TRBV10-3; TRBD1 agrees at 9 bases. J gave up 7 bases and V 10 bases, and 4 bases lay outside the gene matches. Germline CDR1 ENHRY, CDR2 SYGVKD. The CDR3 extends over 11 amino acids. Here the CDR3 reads CATGTGLEAFF. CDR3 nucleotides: TGTGCCACCGGGACAGGGCTTGAAGCTTTCTTT.

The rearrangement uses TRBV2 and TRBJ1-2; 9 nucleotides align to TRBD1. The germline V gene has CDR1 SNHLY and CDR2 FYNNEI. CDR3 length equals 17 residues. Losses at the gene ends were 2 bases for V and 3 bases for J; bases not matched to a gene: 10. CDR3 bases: TGTGCCAGCAGTGAAAGGGGAGGGACAGGGAGATACTATGGCTACACCTTC. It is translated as CASSERGGTGRYYGYTF.

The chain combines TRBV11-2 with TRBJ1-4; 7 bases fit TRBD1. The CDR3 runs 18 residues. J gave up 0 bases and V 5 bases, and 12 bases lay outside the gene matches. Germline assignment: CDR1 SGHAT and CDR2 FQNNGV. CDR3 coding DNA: TGTGCCAGCAGCGCTAACGCCGGGACAGCTACAACTAATGAAAAACTGTTTTTT. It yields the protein CASSANAGTATTNEKLFF.

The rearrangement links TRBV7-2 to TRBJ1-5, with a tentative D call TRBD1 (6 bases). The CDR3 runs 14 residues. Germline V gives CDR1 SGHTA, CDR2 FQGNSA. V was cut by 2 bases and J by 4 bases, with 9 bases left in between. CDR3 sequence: CASSLWTANQPQHF. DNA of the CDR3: TGTGCCAGCAGCTTATGGACAGCAAATCAGCCCCAGCATTTT.

CDR3 sequence reads: CASSQREPGAGELFF. The CDR3 DNA is TGTGCCAGCAGCCAAAGGGAACCGGGGGCCGGGGAGCTGTTTTTT. V and J are TRBV3-1 (or the pseudogene TRBV3-2) and TRBJ2-2; a weak D match, TRBD2 (6 bases). Deletions cut 2 bases from V and 6 bases from J, with 13 bases between. The CDR3 has 15 amino acids. Per the germline V gene, CDR1 is LGHDT and CDR2 is YNNKEL (reference sequence).

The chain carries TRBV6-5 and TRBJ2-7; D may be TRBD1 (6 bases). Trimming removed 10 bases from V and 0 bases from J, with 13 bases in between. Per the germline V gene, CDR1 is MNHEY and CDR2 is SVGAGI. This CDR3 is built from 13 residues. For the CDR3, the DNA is TGTGCCACGAAGACAGGAATCTCCTACGAGCAGTACTTC. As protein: CATKTGISYEQYF.